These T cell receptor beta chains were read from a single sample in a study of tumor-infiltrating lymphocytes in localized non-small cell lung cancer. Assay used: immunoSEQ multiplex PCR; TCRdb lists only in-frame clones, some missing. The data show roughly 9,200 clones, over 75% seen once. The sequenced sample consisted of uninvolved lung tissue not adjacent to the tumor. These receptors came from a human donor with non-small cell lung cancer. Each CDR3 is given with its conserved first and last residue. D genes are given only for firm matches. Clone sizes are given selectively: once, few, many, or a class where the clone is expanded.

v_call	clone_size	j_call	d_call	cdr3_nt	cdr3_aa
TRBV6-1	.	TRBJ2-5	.	TGTGCCAGCAGTGAAATCTTAGGGAGGAAGACCCAGTACTTC	CASSEILGRKTQYF
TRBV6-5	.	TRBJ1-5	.	TGTGCCAGCAGTCTCTCCGGGGTTGGTAAGCCCCAGCATTTT	CASSLSGVGKPQHF
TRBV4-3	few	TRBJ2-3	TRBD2	TGCGCCAGCAGCCAAACAAGAGGGGCGGGAGCCTCAGATACGCAGTATTTT	CASSQTRGAGASDTQYF
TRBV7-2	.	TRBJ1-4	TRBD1	TGTGCCAGCAGCACTATGGACAGGGGGTTGATTTTT	CASSTMDRGLIF
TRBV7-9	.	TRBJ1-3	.	TGTGCCAGCAGCTTAGCCCTCAAGCACTCTGGAAACACCATATATTTT	CASSLALKHSGNTIYF
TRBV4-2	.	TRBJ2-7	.	TGTGCCAGCAGCCAAGAAATAGTCTACGAGCAGTACTTC	CASSQEIVYEQYF
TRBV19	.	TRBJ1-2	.	TGTGCCAGTAGTTTTAACTCAAACTATGGCTACACCTTC	CASSFNSNYGYTF
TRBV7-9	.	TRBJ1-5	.	TGTGCCAGCACCACGAGAAGGGGTCAGCCCCAGCATTTT	CASTTRRGQPQHF
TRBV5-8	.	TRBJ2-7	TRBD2	TGTGCCAGCAGCTTGGATTGGCGGGGGGTCGAGCAGTACTTC	CASSLDWRGVEQYF
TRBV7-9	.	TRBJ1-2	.	TGTGCCAGCAGCTTAACACGAGGTCCTAACTATGGCTACACCTTC	CASSLTRGPNYGYTF
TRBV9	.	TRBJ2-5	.	TGTGCCAGCAGCACAATCGGGGGAGCAGGGGAGACCCAGTACTTC	CASSTIGGAGETQYF
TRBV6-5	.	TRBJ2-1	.	TGTGCCAGCCGTCCCTCGGGCTCCTACAATGAGCAGTTCTTC	CASRPSGSYNEQFF
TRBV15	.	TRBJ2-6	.	TGTGCCACCAGCAGGGACAGACGCTCTGGGGCCAACGTCCTGACTTTC	CATSRDRRSGANVLTF
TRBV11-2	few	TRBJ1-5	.	TGTGCCAGCAGCTTAGAGGCGGGGTTCAATCAGCCCCAGCATTTT	CASSLEAGFNQPQHF
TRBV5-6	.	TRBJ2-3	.	TGTGCCAGCAGCTTGCCAGGGTCGGGAGATACGCAGTATTTT	CASSLPGSGDTQYF
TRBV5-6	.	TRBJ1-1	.	TGTGCCAGCAGGGCGATCGCCGGCCTTAACACTGAAGCTTTCTTT	CASRAIAGLNTEAFF
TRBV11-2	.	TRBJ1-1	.	TGTGCCAGCAGCTTAGATCCCAGTGATAACACTGAAGCTTTCTTT	CASSLDPSDNTEAFF
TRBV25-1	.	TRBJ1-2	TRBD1	TGTGCCAGCAGTGACACCGGGACAGTTAACTATGGCTACACCTTC	CASSDTGTVNYGYTF
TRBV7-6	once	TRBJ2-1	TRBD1	TGTGCCAGCAGCATGGACAGGATCGATGAGCAGTTCTTC	CASSMDRIDEQFF
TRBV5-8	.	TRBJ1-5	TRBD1	TGTGCCAGCGGACAGGGTCTTTATAGCAATCAGCCCCAGCATTTT	CASGQGLYSNQPQHF
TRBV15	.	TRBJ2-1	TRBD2	TGTGCCACCAGCGGGGGGACTAGCGGATACAATGAGCAGTTCTTC	CATSGGTSGYNEQFF
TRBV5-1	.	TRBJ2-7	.	TGCGCCAGCAGCTTGACAGCCTCCTACGAGCAGTACTTC	CASSLTASYEQYF
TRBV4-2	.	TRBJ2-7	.	TGTGCCAGCAGCCAAGGACGGACAAGTTTCGAGCAGTACTTC	CASSQGRTSFEQYF
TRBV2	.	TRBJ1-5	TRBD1	TGTGCCAGCAACGCCGGACAGGGGGCGGGTCAGCCCCAGCATTTT	CASNAGQGAGQPQHF
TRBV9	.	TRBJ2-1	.	TGTGCCAGCAGCGTAGGAGGGACTTTAAATGAGCAGTTCTTC	CASSVGGTLNEQFF
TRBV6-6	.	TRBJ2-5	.	TGTGCCAGCAGTACCCGGCGGGACCCACAAGAGACCCAGTACTTC	CASSTRRDPQETQYF